A single T cell receptor (beta chain) is shown here with its context. This specimen comes from a study of blood T cell repertoires in COVID-19. Study overall: The origin of the acute and convalescent COVID-19 samples was the United States, Italy and Spain. The analysed material was cDNA or gDNA that came from T cells, B-cell-depleted T cells, or PBMCs.

The authors' processing: For nucleated cells, counts were estimated from reference gene primer amplification. The data were produced by immunoSEQ multiplex PCR, yet TCRdb's version contains in-frame clones alone and is incomplete. For V, J and clone size, that table is used; D and trimming come from the DNA. The sample includes some 370,000 clones, roughly 90% of them seen just once. The sequence was obtained from a man in his forties with acute or convalescent COVID-19. The specimen sequenced was peripheral blood.

Here the CDR3 reads CASNIPARTGTYGYTF. In nucleotides, the CDR3 is TGTGCCAGCAATATCCCTGCAAGGACAGGAACCTATGGCTACACCTTC. The chain couples TRBV28 to TRBJ1-2, with 7 nucleotides matching TRBD1. The germline CDR1 and CDR2 sequences are MDHEN and SYDVKM. With V trimmed by 7 bases and J by 4 bases, 15 bases remained unmatched. The CDR3 has 16 residues.